The 2 T cell receptor beta chains listed next were all sequenced from one sample in a study of shared clonotypes between healthy human individuals. Sequenced by immunoSEQ multiplex PCR; TCRdb stores in-frame clones only, minus some. Of 800,000 to 1,200,000 clones in the sample, roughly 74% were seen once. Sequenced sample: memory CD4+ T cells from PBMCs. Specified subset: CD45RA-negative fraction. The origin of the receptors is a man between 18 and 29 years old in good health. Some clones in this sample may be carry-over from other donors' samples.

This rearrangement joins TRBV25-1 to TRBJ2-1; 10 nucleotides match TRBD2. V lost 4 bases and J lost 4; bases outside the gene matches: 4. The germline V gene encodes CDR1 MGHDK and CDR2 SYGVNS. The CDR3 loop spans 15 amino acids. The CDR3 nucleotides are TGTGCCAGCAGTGTGACTAGCGGGTATTACAATGAGCAGTTCTTC. Protein product: CASSVTSGYYNEQFF.

The rearrangement links TRBV11-2 to TRBJ2-7; 9 bases map to TRBD1. V lost 4 bases and J lost 5; bases outside the gene matches: 12. The CDR3 covers 16 residues. Germline loops: CDR1 SGHAT, CDR2 FQNNGV. Here the CDR3 reads CASSSLPRGQGNEQYF. The CDR3 nucleotides read TGTGCCAGCAGCTCCCTCCCCCGAGGACAGGGGAACGAGCAGTACTTC.